These 9 T cell receptor beta chains share one sample of origin, sequenced in a study of T cells in Graves' hyperthyroidism and ophthalmopathy. TCR beta CDR3 regions were amplified from RNA. TCR CDR3 regions were first amplified by RT-PCR with HTBI primers. TCRdb reanalysed the multiplex PCR reads using MiXCR and keeps one entry per CDR3 protein. The data show a few hundred thousand distinct CDR3 sequences, about 16% seen once. The sample consisted of blood. These receptors originate from a young woman with Graves' ophthalmopathy.

This clonotype was seen many times. The V and J genes are TRBV3-1 and TRBJ1-6; possible D gene TRBD1, 6 bases. V gave up 2 bases and J gave up 11 bases, with 13 bases separating them. The CDR3 covers 14 residues. Germline lookup yields CDR1 LGHDT and CDR2 YNNKEL (reference sequence). The CDR3 loop is CASSQQGRGTPLHF. CDR3 nucleotide sequence: TGTGCCAGCAGCCAACAGGGGAGAGGGACACCCCTCCACTTT.

In regard to this clonotype: A read error is possible here, since a much larger clone lies one base away. The V call is TRBV30, the J call TRBJ2-2, with no clear D. From germline, CDR1 is GTSNPN and CDR2 SVGIG (reference sequence). The V and J ends lost 0 bases and 4 bases respectively, with 9 bases between them. The CDR3 has 14 amino acids. CDR3 sequence: CAWSVVSSTGELFF. The CDR3 bases are TGTGCCTGGAGTGTCGTTTCCTCCACCGGGGAGCTGTTTTTT.

The chain uses TRBV4-1 and TRBJ2-7, with TRBD1 matching 7 bases. The CDR3 runs to 16 residues. Germline V gene sequence: CDR1 MGHRA, CDR2 YSYEKL. V shed 2 bases and J 3 bases; nucleotides not matched to a gene: 10. CDR3 sequence (DNA): TGCGCCAGCAGCCAAACCCTTATCCGGGACAGCTACGAGCAGTACTTC. Its translation: CASSQTLIRDSYEQYF.

This clonotype showed up many times. The gene calls are TRBV29-1 and TRBJ1-2; 8 bases agree with TRBD1. This CDR3 is built from 15 residues. V dropped 6 bases and J dropped 4; count of bases not matched to a gene: 13. The germline gives CDR1 SQVTM, CDR2 ANQGSEA. CDR3 region: CSVGLPLQGVYGYTF. CDR3 coding DNA: TGCAGCGTCGGACTCCCTTTACAGGGGGTCTATGGCTACACCTTC.

This clonotype was counted ten times or more. The V call is TRBV6-1, the J call TRBJ1-1; 11 bases are shared with TRBD1. From germline, CDR1 is MNHNS and CDR2 SASEGT. V trimming: 7 bases; J trimming: 0 bases; junction bases outside the gene matches: 4. The CDR3 runs to 15 residues. The CDR3 sequence: CASTRTGGVNTEAFF. In DNA, the CDR3 is TGTGCCAGCACTCGGACAGGGGGCGTGAACACTGAAGCTTTCTTT.

V and J are TRBV28 and TRBJ2-7; D gene ambiguous. Per germline, CDR1 MDHEN and CDR2 SYDVKM. Trimming shortened V by 4 bases and J by 3 bases, and 10 bases separated the two germline ends. This CDR3 has 13 amino acids. The CDR3 DNA reads as TGTGCCAGCAGTTCCACTGCTAACTACGAGCAGTACTTC. Translating gives CASSSTANYEQYF.

This clonotype has only one observation. The chain has TRBV7-2 and TRBJ2-3; TRBD2 matches 14 bases. The V segment lost 6 bases and the J segment 1 base; nucleotides outside the gene matches: 3. The CDR3 runs to 16 residues. CDR1 is SGHTA, CDR2 FQGNSA, per germline. DNA for the CDR3: TGTGCCAGCAGGTCGGGACTAGCGGGAGGCACAGATACGCAGTATTTT. It yields the protein CASRSGLAGGTDTQYF.

This clonotype was detected only a few times. This rearrangement joins TRBV5-6 to TRBJ1-1; D might be TRBD1 (5 bases). The CDR3 spans 14 residues. The germline V gene encodes CDR1 SGHDT and CDR2 YYEEEE. V gave up 2 bases and J gave up 3 bases, with 11 bases separating them. The CDR3 DNA sequence: TGTGCCAGCAGCTTCGGATTAGGGGACACTGAAGCTTTCTTT. Its translation: CASSFGLGDTEAFF. The complete variable domain, with remaining parts taken from reference TRBV5-6 and TRBJ1-1, reads DAGVTQSPTHLIKTRGQQVTLRCSPKSGHDTVSWYQQALGQGPQFIFQYYEEEERQRGNFPDRFSGHQFPNYSSELNVNALLLGDSALYLCASSFGLGDTEAFFGQGTRLTVV.

A few counts support this clonotype. This sequence joins TRBV7-9 and TRBJ1-1; the D gene is possibly TRBD1 (5 bases). From germline, CDR1 is SEHNR and CDR2 FQNEAQ (reference sequence). Trimming shortened V by 4 bases and J by 0 bases, and 27 bases separated the two germline ends. The CDR3 runs to 20 residues. CDR3 nucleotides: TGTGCCAGCAGCTCTCAGATGAGGGGCGGTCCTGAACACATGAACACTGAAGCTTTCTTT. Protein: CASSSQMRGGPEHMNTEAFF.